This T cell receptor (beta chain) originates from a study of a mutant IDH1 vaccine in newly diagnosed glioma. Study as a whole: Treated individuals were about 62% male and around 40% female, averaging about 42 years of age. Receipt of radiotherapy, temozolomide, or both preceded the study, and most received both.

Specified time point: baseline, week 1 (first vaccination visit). Treatment indicated: pre-vaccination baseline after standard-of-care therapy. Generated by immunoSEQ multiplex PCR, the TCRdb table keeps only in-frame clones and is missing some. This sample has about 51,000 clones; approximately 80% occur once, and the top ten carry 1.5% to 2%. This clone was picked up a small number of times. The target antigen is unknown. The V and J ends lost 3 bases and 2 bases respectively, with 8 bases between them. Germline CDR1 and CDR2: SGDLS and YYNGEE. The CDR3 is 13 amino acids. Study findings and constraints: Vaccine-induced responses were seen in 93.3% of patients, spanning several MHC alleles.

The specimen was PBMCs, collected from a glioma patient treated with radiotherapy, temozolomide or both. The receptor's source is a woman in her 40s with glioma. The chain carries TRBV9 and TRBJ1-2; no clear D gene. The CDR3 spells CASSAGLNYGYTF. CDR3 nucleotide sequence: TGTGCCAGCAGCGCGGGTCTGAACTATGGCTACACCTTC.